This T cell receptor (beta chain) was found in a study of cytomegalovirus exposure and HLA in healthy donors (TCRdb year 2017). As for the study more broadly: According to a later analysis, the 120 or so validation repertoires were produced on the same platform as the 700 or so repertoires of the first cohort. High-throughput TCR immunosequencing, statistical association of individual TCRs with disease status, and machine learning were combined to predict cytomegalovirus infection status. Besides the first cohort of more than 650 subjects, a separate validation cohort made up of about 120 different subjects was used. The study was designed to test whether signatures of past pathogen exposure could be identified by cataloging public T cell receptors. The paper as a whole reports these results and caveats: Most TCR sequences were seen in very few donors, while some public TCRs were found in many individuals. The study gave a list of 150 to 200 TCR beta chains associated with cytomegalovirus. The authors suggested that the approach could potentially be extended to other disease states and immunological phenotypes. In vitro tests confirmed that three of the cytomegalovirus-associated TCR beta chains recognize cytomegalovirus antigens. In a later analysis, TCRs clustered in the first cohort were found to also tend to co-occur in the 110 or so validation repertoires, with approximately 95% of cluster scores above 0. All 120 or so repertoires were used to score co-occurrence in the validation cohort in a later analysis, because that analysis had no HLA typing for the cohort. Cytomegalovirus status was reported to be diagnosed by the classifier with high specificity and sensitivity in both the original and validation cohorts.

Separate from the approximately 670-subject first cohort, the validation cohort of about 120 subjects was the group to which the donors belonged. Library preparation used the immunoSEQ multiplex PCR assay. Processing in the source paper ran as follows. A statistical classification framework was built for diagnosing cytomegalovirus status from the catalog of TCR beta chain sequences. The clones in this table, taken by TCRdb from immuneACCESS, are in-frame only. Not every clone is retained; where verified, under half of the shortfall comes from an unresolved V gene, and the cause of the rest is unknown. V, J and clone size are those of that table, while D and trimming were read from the DNA. The table for this sample lists some 83,000 clones; around 94% of them were counted only once. 3.3% of the sample rests with the top ten. In this sample, this clone turned up once. What this receptor recognizes is not known. Per-base qualities were not stored, and no clone one base away is much larger.

For this chain, trimming is 0 bases at the V end and 1 base at the J end, and the number of junction bases without a gene match is 8. From its cysteine to its phenylalanine, the CDR3 spans 19 amino acids. Left in the record is the CDR3 DNA by itself, 57 bases read in frame from the first base. Via the germline V gene, CDR1 is LGHNA and CDR2 YNFKEQ. The TCR originated in a young woman in good health and CMV-seropositive. Sequencing was performed on PBMCs. The V and J segments used are TRBV4-2 and TRBJ2-6; the central 8 bases match TRBD2. The bases are TGTGCCAGCAGCCAAGATCCAGCGGGGGTCCTGTCTGGGGCCAACGTCCTGACTTTC. It specifies CASSQDPAGVLSGANVLTF.